This passage covers 19 T cell receptor beta chains from one sample sequenced in a study of radiotherapy plus CTLA-4 blockade in lung cancer listed by TCRdb under 2018. The library was produced with the immunoSEQ multiplex PCR assay. TCRdb took this table from immuneACCESS and kept in-frame rearrangements with V and J called. Such tables lack part of the clones; where checked against another copy, unresolved V genes explain under half of the gap, and the rest is unexplained. The sample data list over 60,000 clones, and about nine tenths of these were observed just once. The ten largest account for 35% to 45% of the sample. The material was peripheral blood, obtained from a patient treated with radiotherapy plus ipilimumab. The receptor source for this set is a human donor with non-small cell lung cancer that progressed on radiotherapy plus ipilimumab.

The rearrangement links TRBV9 to TRBJ2-7; the match to TRBD1 covers 9 bases. The CDR3 runs 17 residues. The germline CDR1 and CDR2 sequences are SGDLS and YYNGEE. After removal of 3 bases from V and 5 bases from J, the junction contained 15 bases not matched to a gene. CDR3 sequence (DNA): TGTGCCAGCAGCGAGACCTTACCCGGGACAGGGCCCAACGAGCAGTACTTC. Its translation: CASSETLPGTGPNEQYF.

The count of this clone is one. This rearrangement joins TRBV6-6 to TRBJ1-2; TRBD1 aligns across 7 bases. Looked up from germline, CDR1 is MNHNY and CDR2 is SVGAGI (reference sequence). Unmatched junction bases numbered 12, after V lost 10 bases and J lost 4 bases. The CDR3 totals 14 residues. The CDR3 DNA follows: TGTGCCACCTGTCGGGAGGGGGCATTCTATGGCTACACCTTC. It is translated as CATCREGAFYGYTF.

The rearrangement joins TRBV2 to TRBJ2-1; D may be TRBD1 (6 bases). Per the germline V gene, CDR1 is SNHLY and CDR2 is FYNNEI. The germline V and J ends were trimmed by 6 bases and 6 bases, with 12 bases remaining between them. This CDR3 comprises 13 residues. CDR3 DNA sequence: TGTGCCAGCAGGGCTAGAGGGGGCAATGAGCAGTTCTTC. It translates to CASRARGGNEQFF.

The chain links TRBV21-1 to TRBJ1-5; the D call of TRBD1 is as the table states it, not checked on the DNA. TRBV21-1 is shown as a pseudogene. The CDR3 sequence is 16 residues long. CDR3 bases: TGTGCCAGCAGCAAAGTGGGTAGGGGGTTTAGTCAGCCCCAGCATTTT. Translated: CASSKVGRGFSQPQHF.

The genes are TRBV6-5 and TRBJ2-7; D unresolved. The V end was cut by 8 bases, the J end by 2 bases, with 7 bases between. The CDR3 totals 11 residues. Germline CDR1 and CDR2: MNHEY and SVGAGI. The CDR3 spells CASRSPYEQYF. In nucleotides, the CDR3 is TGTGCCAGCCGGTCGCCCTACGAGCAGTACTTC.

V and J are TRBV19 and TRBJ1-2; TRBD1 agrees at 8 bases. The V and J ends lost 1 base and 7 bases, in that order; junction bases with no gene match: 5. CDR1 is LNHDA and CDR2 is SQIVND in the germline V gene (reference sequence). The CDR3 consists of 14 residues. CDR3 in amino acids: CASSIAGTGRGYTF. CDR3 DNA sequence: TGTGCCAGTAGTATAGCCGGGACAGGACGTGGCTACACCTTC.

The chain recombines TRBV7-9 with TRBJ2-3; D gene unclear. Germline assignment: CDR1 SEHNR and CDR2 FQNEAQ (reference sequence). The V gene lost 5 bases and the J gene lost 0 bases, with 9 bases spanning the gap. This CDR3 contains 14 residues. The CDR3, as DNA: TGTGCCAGCAGCATACCGGACAGCACAGATACGCAGTATTTT. This sequence encodes CASSIPDSTDTQYF.

The chain has TRBV2 and TRBJ2-5; perhaps TRBD2 as D (6 bases). V lost 4 bases, J lost 1 base, and 7 bases lay in between. The germline V gene has CDR1 SNHLY and CDR2 FYNNEI. There are 13 residues in the CDR3. The CDR3 sequence: CASSGDFQETQYF. CDR3 nucleotides: TGTGCCAGCAGTGGGGACTTCCAAGAGACCCAGTACTTC.

The J gene is TRBJ1-2, the V gene TRBV20-1, with a weak D call TRBD1 (5 bases). From germline, CDR1 is DFQATT and CDR2 SNEGSKA (reference sequence). V dropped 6 bases and J dropped 4 bases, with 9 bases sitting between them. The CDR3 extends over 11 amino acids. The CDR3 is CSASDTYGYTF. CDR3 DNA: TGCAGTGCCTCGGACACCTATGGCTACACCTTC.

The genes are TRBV30 and TRBJ2-1; either TRBD1 or TRBD2 may supply D (7 bases each). V was trimmed by 0 bases and J by 7 bases, leaving 16 bases between them. Germline assignment: CDR1 GTSNPN and CDR2 SVGIG (reference sequence). The CDR3 loop spans 15 amino acids. CDR3 nucleotides: TGTGCCTGGAGTGTACCGACAGGGCGGGAGAATGAGCAGTTCTTC. Translating it yields CAWSVPTGRENEQFF.

The CDR3 coding sequence is TGTGCCTGGGGACAGGGTAACTATGGCTACACCTTC. It yields the protein CAWGQGNYGYTF. The V gene is TRBV30, the J gene TRBJ1-2; TRBD1 aligns across 8 bases. This CDR3 contains 12 residues. The junction had 0 bases not matched to a gene; V was cut back by 5 bases and J by 1 base. Germline-derived CDR1 and CDR2 are GTSNPN and SVGIG (reference sequence).

The J gene is TRBJ2-4, the V gene TRBV2; D not resolved. V shed 11 bases and J shed 0 bases, with 17 bases lying between them. The germline gives CDR1 SNHLY, CDR2 FYNNEI. This CDR3 contains 15 residues. Here the CDR3 reads CASEELDLAKNIQYF. In nucleotides, the CDR3 is TGTGCCTCCGAGGAATTGGACCTAGCCAAAAACATTCAGTACTTC.

The chain carries TRBV5-4 and TRBJ1-5; D ambiguous. Trimming removed 3 bases from V and 3 bases from J, with 10 bases in between. The germline CDR1 and CDR2 sequences are SGHNT and YYREEE (reference sequence). This CDR3 region has 14 residues. CDR3 in DNA: TGTGCCAGCAGCTCTGACGGCAACAATCAGCCCCAGCATTTT. Protein: CASSSDGNNQPQHF.

This clone was seen more than once but under ten times. This rearrangement joins TRBV28 to TRBJ2-7, with a weak D call TRBD1 (5 bases). CDR1 and CDR2 from the germline V gene are MDHEN and SYDVKM. The V end was cut by 6 bases, the J end by 3 bases, with 9 bases between. CDR3 size: 12 residues. CDR3 amino acids: CASSRTGYEQYV. The CDR3 nucleotides read TGTGCCAGCAGCCGTACAGGCTACGAGCAGTACGTC.

This rearrangement joins TRBV6-5 to TRBJ1-2; possible D gene TRBD1, 5 bases. V was pared by 7 bases and J by 6 bases, with 15 bases between. CDR3 length: 13 residues. Germline assignment: CDR1 MNHEY and CDR2 SVGAGI. CDR3 protein: CASKTGGKDGYTF. The CDR3, as DNA: TGTGCCAGCAAAACGGGGGGGAAGGATGGCTACACCTTC.

The V call is TRBV7-9, the J call TRBJ1-1; 8 bases line up with TRBD1. Losses at the gene ends were 5 bases for V and 3 bases for J; bases not matched to a gene: 5. Germline lookup yields CDR1 SEHNR and CDR2 FQNEAQ (reference sequence). CDR3 size: 14 residues. DNA for the CDR3: TGTGCCAGCAGCACCACAGGGGGACACACTGAAGCTTTCTTT. Translated, it gives CASSTTGGHTEAFF.

This chain joins TRBV11-2 and TRBJ2-3; either TRBD1 or TRBD2 may supply D (6 bases each). Germline loops: CDR1 SGHAT, CDR2 FQNNGV. The CDR3 extends over 18 amino acids. Trimming removed 6 bases at V and 6 bases at J, with 28 bases between. The CDR3: CASRQHAIQGGRYDTQYF. In nucleotides, the CDR3 is TGTGCCAGCAGACAACACGCCATACAGGGAGGTAGATACGATACGCAGTATTTT.

The chain couples TRBV9 to TRBJ2-5; no clear D gene. The CDR3 loop spans 13 amino acids. The germline V gene has CDR1 SGDLS and CDR2 YYNGEE. V lost 5 bases and J 2 bases, leaving 10 bases between the germline ends. CDR3 loop: CASSQQVQETQYF. In nucleotides, the CDR3 is TGTGCCAGCAGTCAGCAGGTTCAAGAGACCCAGTACTTC.

V is TRBV30 and J is TRBJ1-2; D uncertain. The germline V and J ends were trimmed by 5 bases and 1 base, with 14 bases remaining between them. There are 14 residues in the CDR3. Germline V gene lookup returns CDR1 GTSNPN and CDR2 SVGIG (reference sequence). The CDR3 coding sequence is TGTGCCTGGGGAAACGGGCCCGTTAACTATGGCTACACCTTC. It is translated as CAWGNGPVNYGYTF.